Below, one T cell receptor beta chain is given with its context. The CDR3 loop spans 17 amino acids. This record comes from a study of OX40 agonist ivuxolimab in advanced cancers. Produced via immunoSEQ multiplex PCR; TCRdb's table is partial and in-frame only. The sample consists of about 41,000 clones, around four fifths of them appearing once. V is TRBV12-2 and J is TRBJ1-5. TRBV12-2 is shown as a pseudogene. Material: CD4+ or CD8+ T cells sorted from blood, obtained in a trial of the OX40 agonist ivuxolimab. The sequence was collected from an adult with an advanced solid tumor such as melanoma, head and neck, liver or kidney cancer. The CDR3 is CASRLGWKYRGNQPQHF. The CDR3 DNA is TGTGCAAGTCGCTTAGGTTGGAAATACCGGGGCAATCAGCCCCAGCATTTT.